The clone carrying this T cell receptor beta chain was recorded only once. The data derive from a study of blood T cell repertoires in COVID-19. About the research overall: The study drew acute and convalescent COVID-19 samples from the United States, Italy and Spain. The analysed material was cDNA or gDNA that came from T cells, B-cell-depleted T cells, or PBMCs.

Study processing details: The authors estimated nucleated cell counts from reference gene primer amplification. Data came from immunoSEQ multiplex PCR; TCRdb stores just in-frame clones and leaves some out. V and J calls and clone size follow that table, whereas D and trimming were derived from the DNA. Among roughly 340,000 clones listed, 75% to 90% were seen once. Cohort assignment relied on participant-reported clinical history. The CDR3 is 14 residues long. CDR1 SGHNT and CDR2 YYREEE come from the germline V gene (reference sequence). The trim removed 1 base at V and 7 bases at J, leaving 4 bases unmatched.

Sequenced: PBMCs or T cells enriched from blood (not recorded which). The clonotype originates from a man younger than 30 who had recovered from COVID-19. This chain connects TRBV5-4 to TRBJ2-7; 11 nucleotides align to TRBD2. The CDR3 coding sequence is TGTGCCAGCAGCTTGACTAGCGGGAGTCAGGAGCAGTACTTC. It translates to CASSLTSGSQEQYF. Looking up the rest from reference TRBV5-4 and TRBJ2-7 gives the full variable domain: ETGVTQSPTHLIKTRGQQVTLRCSSQSGHNTVSWYQQALGQGPQFIFQYYREEENGRGNFPPRFSGLQFPNYSSELNVNALELDDSALYLCASSLTSGSQEQYFGPGTRLTVT.